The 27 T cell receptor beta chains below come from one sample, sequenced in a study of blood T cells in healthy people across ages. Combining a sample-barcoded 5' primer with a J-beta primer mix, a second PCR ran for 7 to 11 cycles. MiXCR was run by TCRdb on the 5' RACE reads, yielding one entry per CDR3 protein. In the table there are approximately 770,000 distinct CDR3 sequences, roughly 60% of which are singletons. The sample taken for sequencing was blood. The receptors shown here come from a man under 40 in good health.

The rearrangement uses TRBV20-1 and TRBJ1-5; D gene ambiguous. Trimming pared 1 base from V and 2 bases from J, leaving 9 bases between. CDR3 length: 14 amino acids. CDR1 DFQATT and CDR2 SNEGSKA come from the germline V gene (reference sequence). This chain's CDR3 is CSARGQERNQPQHF. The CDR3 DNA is TGCAGTGCTAGAGGGCAAGAACGCAATCAGCCCCAGCATTTT.

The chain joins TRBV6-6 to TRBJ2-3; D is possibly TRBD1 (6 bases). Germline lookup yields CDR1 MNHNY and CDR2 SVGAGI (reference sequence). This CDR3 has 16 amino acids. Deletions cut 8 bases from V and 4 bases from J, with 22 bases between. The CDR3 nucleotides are TGTGCCAGCGGTGTCCCAGGACAGCCCCTACCAGATACGCAGTATTTT. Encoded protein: CASGVPGQPLPDTQYF.

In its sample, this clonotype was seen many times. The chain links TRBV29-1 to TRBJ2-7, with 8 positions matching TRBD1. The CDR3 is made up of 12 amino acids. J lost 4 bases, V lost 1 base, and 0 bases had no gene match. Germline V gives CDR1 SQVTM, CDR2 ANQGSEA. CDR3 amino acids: CSVEGTGYEQYF. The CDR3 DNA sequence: TGCAGCGTTGAAGGGACAGGGTACGAGCAGTACTTC.

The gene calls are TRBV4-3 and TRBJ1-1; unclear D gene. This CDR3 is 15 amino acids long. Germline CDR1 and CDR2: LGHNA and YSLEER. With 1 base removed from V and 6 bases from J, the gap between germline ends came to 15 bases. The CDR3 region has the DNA TGCGCCAGCAGCCAAGGTCATATCCGGGCCGCTGAAGCTTTCTTT. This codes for CASSQGHIRAAEAFF.

The CDR3 coding sequence is TGTGCCAGCAGCTCTAGCGGGTCTGGAGATACGCAGTATTTT. It yields the protein CASSSSGSGDTQYF. The gene calls are TRBV7-9 and TRBJ2-3; 8 bases align to TRBD2. Germline V gene data show CDR1 as SEHNR and CDR2 as FQNEAQ (reference sequence). The V gene end was trimmed by 4 bases and the J gene end by 5 bases; junction bases not matched to a gene: 5. The CDR3 totals 14 residues. Full variable domain (outside the CDR3, taken from reference TRBV7-9 and TRBJ2-3): DTGVSQNPRHKITKRGQNVTFRCDPISEHNRLYWYRQTLGQGPEFLTYFQNEAQLEKSRLLSDRFSAERPKGSFSTLEIQRTEQGDSAMYLCASSSSGSGDTQYFGPGTRLTVL.

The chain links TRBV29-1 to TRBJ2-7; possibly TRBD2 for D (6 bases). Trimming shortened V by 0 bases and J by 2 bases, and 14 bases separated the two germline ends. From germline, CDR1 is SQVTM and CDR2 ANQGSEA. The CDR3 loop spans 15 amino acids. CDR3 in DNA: TGCAGCGTTGAAGATCTTGAAGGCGGGACCTACGAGCAGTACTTC. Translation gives CSVEDLEGGTYEQYF.

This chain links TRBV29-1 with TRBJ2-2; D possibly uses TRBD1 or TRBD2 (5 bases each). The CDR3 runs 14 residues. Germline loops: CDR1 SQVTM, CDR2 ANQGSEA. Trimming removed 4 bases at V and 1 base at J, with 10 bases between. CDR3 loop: CSVARELNTGELFF. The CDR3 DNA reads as TGCAGCGTTGCCAGGGAGTTGAACACCGGGGAGCTGTTTTTT.

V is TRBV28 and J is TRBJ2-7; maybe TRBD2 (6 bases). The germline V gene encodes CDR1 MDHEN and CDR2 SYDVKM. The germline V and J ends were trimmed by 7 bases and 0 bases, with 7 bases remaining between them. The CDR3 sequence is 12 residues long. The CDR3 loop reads CASTGSSYEQYF. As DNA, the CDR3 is TGTGCCAGCACCGGGAGCTCCTACGAGCAGTACTTC. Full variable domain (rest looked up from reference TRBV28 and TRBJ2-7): DVKVTQSSRYLVKRTGEKVFLECVQDMDHENMFWYRQDPGLGLRLIYFSYDVKMKEKGDIPEGYSVSREKKERFSLILESASTNQTSMYLCASTGSSYEQYFGPGTRLTVT.

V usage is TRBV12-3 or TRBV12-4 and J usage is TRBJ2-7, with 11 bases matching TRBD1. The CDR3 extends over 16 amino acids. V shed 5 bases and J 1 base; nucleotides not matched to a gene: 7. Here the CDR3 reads CASSGTGGLRSYEQYF. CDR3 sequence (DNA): TGTGCCAGCAGTGGGACAGGGGGGCTCCGGTCCTACGAGCAGTACTTC.

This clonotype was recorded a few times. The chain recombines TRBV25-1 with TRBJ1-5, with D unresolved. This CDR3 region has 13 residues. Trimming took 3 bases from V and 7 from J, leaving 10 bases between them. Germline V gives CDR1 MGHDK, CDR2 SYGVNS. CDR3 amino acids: CASSDGWGQPQHF. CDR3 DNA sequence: TGTGCCAGCAGTGATGGTTGGGGACAGCCCCAGCATTTT. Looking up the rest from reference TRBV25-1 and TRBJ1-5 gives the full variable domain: EADIYQTPRYLVIGTGKKITLECSQTMGHDKMYWYQQDPGMELHLIHYSYGVNSTEKGDLSSESTVSRIRTEHFPLTLESARPSHTSQYLCASSDGWGQPQHFGDGTRLSIL.

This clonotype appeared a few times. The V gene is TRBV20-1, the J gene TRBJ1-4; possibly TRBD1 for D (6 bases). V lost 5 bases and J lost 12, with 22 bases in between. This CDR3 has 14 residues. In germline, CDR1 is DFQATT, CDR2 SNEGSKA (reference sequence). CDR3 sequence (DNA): TGCAGTGCTGTCAAAGACGGACAGTCGGGCGAACTGTTTTTT. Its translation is CSAVKDGQSGELFF.

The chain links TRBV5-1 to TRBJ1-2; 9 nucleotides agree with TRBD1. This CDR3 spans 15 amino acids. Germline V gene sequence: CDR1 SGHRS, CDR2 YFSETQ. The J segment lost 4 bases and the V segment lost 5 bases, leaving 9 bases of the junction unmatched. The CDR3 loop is CASRPTADRGYGYTF. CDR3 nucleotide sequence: TGCGCCAGCAGACCCACAGCGGACAGGGGCTATGGCTACACCTTC.

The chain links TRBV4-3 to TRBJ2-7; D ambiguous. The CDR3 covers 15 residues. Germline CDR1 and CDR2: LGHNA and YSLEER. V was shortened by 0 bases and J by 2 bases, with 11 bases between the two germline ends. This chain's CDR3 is CASSQDPRWAYEQYF. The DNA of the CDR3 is TGCGCCAGCAGCCAAGATCCCAGGTGGGCCTACGAGCAGTACTTC.

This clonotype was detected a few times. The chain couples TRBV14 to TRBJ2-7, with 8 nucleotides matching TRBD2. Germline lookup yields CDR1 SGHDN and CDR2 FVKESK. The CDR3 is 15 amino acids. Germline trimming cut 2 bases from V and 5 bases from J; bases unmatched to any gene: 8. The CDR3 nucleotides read TGTGCCAGCAGCCAACGGACTAGCTTTACCCACGAGCAGTACTTC. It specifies CASSQRTSFTHEQYF.

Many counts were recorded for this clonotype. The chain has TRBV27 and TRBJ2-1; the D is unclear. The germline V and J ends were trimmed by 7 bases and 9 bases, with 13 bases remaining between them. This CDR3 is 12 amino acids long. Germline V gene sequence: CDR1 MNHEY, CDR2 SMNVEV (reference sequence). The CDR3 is CASKRDTSEQFF. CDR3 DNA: TGTGCCAGCAAAAGAGACACGAGTGAGCAGTTCTTC.

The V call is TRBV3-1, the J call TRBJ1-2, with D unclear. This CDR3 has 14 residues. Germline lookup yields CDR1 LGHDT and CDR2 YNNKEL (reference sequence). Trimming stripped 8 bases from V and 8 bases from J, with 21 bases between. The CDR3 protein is CASRDPGEDRGYTF. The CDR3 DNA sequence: TGTGCCAGCCGAGATCCCGGGGAAGATCGGGGCTACACCTTC.

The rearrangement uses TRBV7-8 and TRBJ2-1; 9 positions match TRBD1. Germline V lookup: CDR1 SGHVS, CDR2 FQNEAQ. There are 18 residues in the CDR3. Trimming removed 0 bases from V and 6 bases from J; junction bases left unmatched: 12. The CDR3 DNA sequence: TGTGCCAGCAGCTTAGCGGGTTTGGGACAGGGAGTCGGCAATGAGCAGTTCTTC. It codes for CASSLAGLGQGVGNEQFF.

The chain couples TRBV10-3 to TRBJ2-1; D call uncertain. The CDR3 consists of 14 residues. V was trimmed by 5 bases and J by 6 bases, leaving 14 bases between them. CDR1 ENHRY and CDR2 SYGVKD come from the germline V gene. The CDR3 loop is CAISQDNTVNEQFF. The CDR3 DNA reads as TGTGCCATCAGTCAAGATAACACGGTCAATGAGCAGTTCTTC.

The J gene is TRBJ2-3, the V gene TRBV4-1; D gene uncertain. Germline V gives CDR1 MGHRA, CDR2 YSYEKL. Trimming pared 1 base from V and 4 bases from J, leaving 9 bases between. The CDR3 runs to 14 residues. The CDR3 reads CASSQVLRADTQYF. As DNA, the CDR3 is TGCGCCAGCAGCCAAGTATTGAGAGCAGATACGCAGTATTTT.

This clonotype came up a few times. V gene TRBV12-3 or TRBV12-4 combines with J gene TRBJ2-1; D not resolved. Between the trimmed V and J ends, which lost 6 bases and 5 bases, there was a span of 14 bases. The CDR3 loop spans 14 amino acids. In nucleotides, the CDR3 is TGTGCCAGCAGCCTCGCTCTAGGGAACAATGAGCAGTTCTTC. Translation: CASSLALGNNEQFF.

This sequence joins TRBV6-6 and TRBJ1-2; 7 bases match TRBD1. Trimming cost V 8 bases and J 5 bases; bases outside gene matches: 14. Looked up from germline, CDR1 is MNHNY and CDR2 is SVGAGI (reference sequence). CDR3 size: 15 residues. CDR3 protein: CASGLQNRGQYGYTF. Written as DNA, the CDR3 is TGTGCCAGCGGGTTACAAAATCGGGGACAGTATGGCTACACCTTC.

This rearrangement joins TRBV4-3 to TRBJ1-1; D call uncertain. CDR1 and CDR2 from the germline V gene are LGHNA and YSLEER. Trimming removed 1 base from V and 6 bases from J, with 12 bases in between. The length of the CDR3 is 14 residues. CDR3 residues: CASSQVDGNAEAFF. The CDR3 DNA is TGCGCCAGCAGCCAAGTCGACGGGAATGCTGAAGCTTTCTTT.

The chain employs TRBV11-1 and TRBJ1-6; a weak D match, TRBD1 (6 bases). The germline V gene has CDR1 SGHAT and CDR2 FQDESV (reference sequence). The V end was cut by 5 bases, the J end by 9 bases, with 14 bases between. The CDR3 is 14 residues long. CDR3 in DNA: TGTGCCAGCAGCGCGCAACAGGGTGGTTCACCCCTCCACTTT. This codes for CASSAQQGGSPLHF.

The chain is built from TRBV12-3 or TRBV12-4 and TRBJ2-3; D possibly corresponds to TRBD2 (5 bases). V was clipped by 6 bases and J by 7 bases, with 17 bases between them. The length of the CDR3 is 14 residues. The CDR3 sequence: CASSYRRGSNTQYF. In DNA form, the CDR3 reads TGTGCCAGCAGCTATCGACGGGGATCCAATACGCAGTATTTT.

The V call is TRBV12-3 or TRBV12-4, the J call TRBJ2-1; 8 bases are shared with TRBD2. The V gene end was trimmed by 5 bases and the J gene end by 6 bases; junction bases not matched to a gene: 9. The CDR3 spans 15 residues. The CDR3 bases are TGTGCCAGCAGTCCGCAAGCGGGAGTAATCAATGAGCAGTTCTTC. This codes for CASSPQAGVINEQFF.

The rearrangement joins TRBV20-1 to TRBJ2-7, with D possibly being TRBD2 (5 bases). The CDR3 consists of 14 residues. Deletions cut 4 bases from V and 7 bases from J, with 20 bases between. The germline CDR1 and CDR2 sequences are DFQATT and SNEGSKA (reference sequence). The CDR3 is CSATDFRSYNEQYF. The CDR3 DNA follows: TGCAGTGCTACGGACTTTCGCTCCTACAATGAGCAGTACTTC.

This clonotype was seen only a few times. The CDR3 DNA is TGTGCCAGCAGCCATCGGGACGCGGACAATGAGCAGTTCTTC. The encoded protein is CASSHRDADNEQFF. V and J are TRBV4-2 and TRBJ2-1; D possibly uses TRBD1 or TRBD2 (5 bases each). In germline, CDR1 is LGHNA, CDR2 YNFKEQ. The germline V and J ends were trimmed by 3 bases and 5 bases, with 11 bases remaining between them. The CDR3 runs 14 residues.